This entry describes one T cell receptor beta chain. Its antigen remains unidentified. Sequencing was performed with immunoSEQ multiplex PCR; in TCRdb, only in-frame clones are kept and a portion is missing. This sample has some 310,000 clones, with over 75% found just once. This sample stems from a study of cytomegalovirus exposure and HLA in healthy donors. Overall study context: A later analysis reported the same platform for the roughly 120 validation repertoires and the roughly 700 first-cohort repertoires. The study, taken as a whole, reports: It was about 180 TCR beta chains that were listed as cytomegalovirus-associated.

The CDR3 totals 15 residues. V lost 4 bases to trimming and J lost 2 bases; unmatched junction nucleotides: 4. Looked up from germline, CDR1 is SGHVS and CDR2 is FQNEAQ. This sequence joins TRBV7-8 and TRBJ2-1, with 8 nucleotides matching TRBD2. The receptor comes from a man aged 25 to 45 in good health and CMV-seronegative. Material: PBMCs. CDR3 in amino acids: CASSYIAGPYNEQFF. The CDR3 DNA is TGTGCCAGCAGCTATATAGCGGGGCCCTACAATGAGCAGTTCTTC.